This TCR beta chain was identified in a study of shared clonotypes between healthy human individuals. Across the study: Three CD4 naive, three CD4 memory, two CD8 naive and one CD8 memory plate were used per donor.

Germline lookup yields CDR1 KGHSH and CDR2 LQKENI. The CDR3 covers 16 residues. V lost 3 bases and J lost 3, with 12 bases in between. All participating donors were Caucasian adults from Nashville, Tennessee. Using 200 ng DNA, tens of thousands of T cell genomes, the sorted-subset replicate PCRs were run. Clones were read by immunoSEQ multiplex PCR, and TCRdb kept only the in-frame ones, dropping some. The sample records millions of clones, over 85% being singletons. This TCR was sampled from a man aged 18 to 29 in good health. The specimen sequenced was naive CD4+ T cells sorted from blood. The subset: CD45RA+ positively selected. This chain links TRBV18 with TRBJ1-6; D perhaps matches TRBD1 (6 bases). CDR3 DNA: TGTGCCAGCTCACCGACCGGACAGAGCTATAATTCACCCCTCCACTTT. Its translation: CASSPTGQSYNSPLHF.